This TCR beta chain was identified in a study of control samples from healthy donors and cancer patients. CDR3 size: 13 residues. Between the trimmed V and J ends, which lost 5 bases and 0 bases, there was a span of 5 bases. The germline CDR1 and CDR2 sequences are MGHRA and YSYEKL. This clone was seen a single time. This table comes from immunoSEQ multiplex PCR, and its TCRdb copy is limited to in-frame clones, with some not included. The sample includes over 100,000 clones, over 85% of them seen just once. Sequencing was carried out using blood. This TCR was sampled from a young man in good health. This chain uses TRBV4-1 with TRBJ1-5; D not certain. CDR3 amino acids: CASSSYSNQPQHF. CDR3 in DNA: TGCGCCAGCAGCTCATATAGCAATCAGCCCCAGCATTTT.